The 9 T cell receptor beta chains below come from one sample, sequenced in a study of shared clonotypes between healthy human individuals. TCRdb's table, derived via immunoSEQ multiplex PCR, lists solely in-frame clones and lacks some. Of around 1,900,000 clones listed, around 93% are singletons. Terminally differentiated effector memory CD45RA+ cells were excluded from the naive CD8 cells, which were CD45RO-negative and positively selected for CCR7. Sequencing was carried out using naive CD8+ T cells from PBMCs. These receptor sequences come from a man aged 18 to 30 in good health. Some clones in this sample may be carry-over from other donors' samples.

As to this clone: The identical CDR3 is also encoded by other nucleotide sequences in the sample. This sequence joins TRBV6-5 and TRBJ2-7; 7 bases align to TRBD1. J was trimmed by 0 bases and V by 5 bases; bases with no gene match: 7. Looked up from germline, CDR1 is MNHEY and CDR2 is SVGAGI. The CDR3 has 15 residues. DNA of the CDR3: TGTGCCAGCAGTACCGGACAGGACCGCTCCTACGAGCAGTACTTC. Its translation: CASSTGQDRSYEQYF.

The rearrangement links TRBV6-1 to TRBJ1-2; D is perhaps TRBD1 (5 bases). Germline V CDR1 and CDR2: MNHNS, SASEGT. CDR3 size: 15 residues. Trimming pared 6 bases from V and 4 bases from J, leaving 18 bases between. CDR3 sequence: CASRGEGITGYGYTF. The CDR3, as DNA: TGTGCCAGCAGGGGCGAGGGGATTACAGGCTATGGCTACACCTTC.

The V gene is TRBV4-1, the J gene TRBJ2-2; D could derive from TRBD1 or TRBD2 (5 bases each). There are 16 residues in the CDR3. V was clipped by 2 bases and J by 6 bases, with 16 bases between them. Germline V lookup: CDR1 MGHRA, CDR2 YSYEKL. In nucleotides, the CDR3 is TGCGCCAGCAGCCAAACCGGGACCATCAACGCCGGGGAGCTGTTTTTT. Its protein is CASSQTGTINAGELFF.

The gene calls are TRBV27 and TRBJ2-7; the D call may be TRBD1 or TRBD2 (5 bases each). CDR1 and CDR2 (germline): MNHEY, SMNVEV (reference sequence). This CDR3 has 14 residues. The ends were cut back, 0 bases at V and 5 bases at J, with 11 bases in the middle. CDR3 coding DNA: TGTGCCAGCAGTTTATCGGGGGAAGGGAACGAGCAGTACTTC. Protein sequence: CASSLSGEGNEQYF.

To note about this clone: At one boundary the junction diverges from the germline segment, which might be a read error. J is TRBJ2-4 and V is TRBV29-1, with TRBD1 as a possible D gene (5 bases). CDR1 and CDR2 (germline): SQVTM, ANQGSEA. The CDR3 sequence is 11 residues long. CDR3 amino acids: CSVEGADIQYF. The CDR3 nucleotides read TGCAGCGTCGAAGGGGCAGATATTCAGTACTTC.

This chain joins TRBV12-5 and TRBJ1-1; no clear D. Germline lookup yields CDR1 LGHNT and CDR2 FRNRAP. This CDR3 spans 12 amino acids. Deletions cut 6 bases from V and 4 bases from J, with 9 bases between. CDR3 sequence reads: CASGRGSTEAFF. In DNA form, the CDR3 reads TGTGCTAGTGGGCGAGGTAGCACTGAAGCTTTCTTT.

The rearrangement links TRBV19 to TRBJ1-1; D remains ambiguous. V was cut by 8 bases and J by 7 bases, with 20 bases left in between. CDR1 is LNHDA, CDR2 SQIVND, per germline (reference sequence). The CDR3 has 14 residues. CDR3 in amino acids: CASALYKGGFEAFF. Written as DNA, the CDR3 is TGTGCCAGTGCACTTTATAAAGGAGGATTTGAAGCTTTCTTT.

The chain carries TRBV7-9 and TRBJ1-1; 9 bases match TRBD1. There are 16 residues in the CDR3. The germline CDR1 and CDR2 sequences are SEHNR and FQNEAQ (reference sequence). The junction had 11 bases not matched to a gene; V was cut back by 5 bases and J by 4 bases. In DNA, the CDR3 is TGTGCCAGCAGCCAACCGGGACAGGGAAAGTTCACTGAAGCTTTCTTT. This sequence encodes CASSQPGQGKFTEAFF. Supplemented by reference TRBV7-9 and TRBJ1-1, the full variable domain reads DTGVSQNPRHKITKRGQNVTFRCDPISEHNRLYWYRQTLGQGPEFLTYFQNEAQLEKSRLLSDRFSAERPKGSFSTLEIQRTEQGDSAMYLCASSQPGQGKFTEAFFGQGTRLTVV.

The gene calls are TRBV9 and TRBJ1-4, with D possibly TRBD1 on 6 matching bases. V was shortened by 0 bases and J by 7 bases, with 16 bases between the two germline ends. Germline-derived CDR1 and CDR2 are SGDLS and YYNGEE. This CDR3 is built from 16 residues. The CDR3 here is CASSVGQVVVREKLFF. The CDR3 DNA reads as TGTGCCAGCAGCGTAGGACAGGTTGTCGTTCGTGAAAAACTGTTTTTT.